Below, one T cell receptor beta chain is given with its context. The antigen remains unidentified. The test was conducted at deep level. Method: immunoSEQ multiplex PCR; TCRdb's copy keeps in-frame clones and lacks some. Among over a million clones listed, 70% to 80% were seen once. CDR3 length: 11 residues. V was shortened by 2 bases and J by 8 bases, with 9 bases between the two germline ends. Germline lookup yields CDR1 GTSNPN and CDR2 SVGIG (reference sequence). The data were obtained in a study of shared clonotypes between healthy human individuals. Notes on the study in general: A handful of donors shared approximately 5% of their naive CD4 clonotypes. Read depth was anticipated to influence clonotype sharing among donors.

The chain recombines TRBV30 with TRBJ1-2; D call uncertain. Sequencing was done on a sample of memory CD4+ T cells from PBMCs. Noted subset: CD45RA-negative fraction. This receptor was identified in a man aged 18 to 29 in good health. Some clones in this sample may be carry-over from other donors' samples. The chain's CDR3 is CAWSSTSGYTF. CDR3 coding DNA: TGTGCCTGGAGTTCCACGTCCGGCTACACCTTC.